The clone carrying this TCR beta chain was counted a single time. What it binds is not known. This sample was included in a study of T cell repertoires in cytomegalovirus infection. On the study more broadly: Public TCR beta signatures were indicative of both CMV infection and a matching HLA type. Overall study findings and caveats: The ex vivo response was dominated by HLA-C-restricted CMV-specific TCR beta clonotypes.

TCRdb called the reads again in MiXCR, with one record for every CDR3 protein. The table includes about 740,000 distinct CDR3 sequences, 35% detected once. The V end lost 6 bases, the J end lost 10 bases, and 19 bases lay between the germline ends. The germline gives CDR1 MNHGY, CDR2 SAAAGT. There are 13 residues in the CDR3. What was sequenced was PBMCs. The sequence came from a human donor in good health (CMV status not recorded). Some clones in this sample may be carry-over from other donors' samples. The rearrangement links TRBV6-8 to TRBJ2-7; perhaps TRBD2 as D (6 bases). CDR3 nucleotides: TGTGCCAGCAGCGGTCGGGACTTTAAGACACAGTACTTC. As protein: CASSGRDFKTQYF.